This TCR beta chain was profiled in a study of human T cells and chemical hapten exposure. Time point given: patch test 3, about 24 weeks after DPC sensitization. Indicated treatment: therapeutic diphenylcyclopropenone sensitization with weekly scalp DPC. TCRdb re-analysed the RACE reads in MiXCR, keeping a single row per CDR3 protein. The sample lists fewer than 55,000 distinct CDR3 sequences; approximately 9.9% were seen once. The germline CDR1 and CDR2 sequences are KGHSH and LQKENI. V lost 0 bases to trimming and J lost 6 bases, with 9 bases between them. The CDR3 length is 15 residues. This specimen consisted of whole blood, obtained in connection with sensitization to the hapten diphenylcyclopropenone (DPC). V and J are TRBV18 and TRBJ1-6; D is uncertain. The source is a woman between 40 and 50 years old with alopecia areata. Some clones in this sample may be carry-over from other donors' samples. The CDR3 nucleotides read TGTGCCAGCTCACCACCCGCTCCGGGTAATTCACCCCTCCACTTT. Amino acid sequence: CASSPPAPGNSPLHF.